Below are 21 T cell receptor beta chains sequenced from a single sample in a study of blood T cell repertoires in COVID-19. Using immunoSEQ multiplex PCR, the repertoire was profiled, and TCRdb retains in-frame clones only, with some absent. The data hold tens of thousands of clones, with about 86% observed a single time. The material sequenced was peripheral blood. These receptors were collected from a human donor in a cohort sampled during active COVID-19.

The genes are TRBV7-2 and TRBJ1-2; weak D call: TRBD1 (5 bases). V lost 1 base, J lost 6 bases, and 15 bases lay in between. Per germline, CDR1 SGHTA and CDR2 FQGNSA. This CDR3 comprises 15 residues. CDR3 sequence (DNA): TGTGCCAGCAGCTTAGTGATGGGGCGCTCCGATGGCTACACCTTC. Translation: CASSLVMGRSDGYTF.

The V call is TRBV18, the J call TRBJ2-4, with D perhaps matching TRBD1 (6 bases). CDR3 length: 20 residues. V was pared by 1 base and J by 0 bases, with 22 bases between. Germline CDR1 KGHSH, CDR2 LQKENI. The CDR3 region has the DNA TGTGCCAGCTCACCACGAGGAACAGGGTCCAGCCCTCTAGCCAAAAACATTCAGTACTTC. Its protein product is CASSPRGTGSSPLAKNIQYF.

The chain uses TRBV10-2 and TRBJ1-2; D gene unclear. Trimming stripped 7 bases from V and 0 bases from J, with 12 bases between. The length of the CDR3 is 14 residues. Germline V lookup: CDR1 WSHSY, CDR2 SAAADI. CDR3 in amino acids: CASMSQRTNYGYTF. The DNA for the CDR3 is TGCGCCAGCATGAGTCAGCGTACTAACTATGGCTACACCTTC.

This sequence joins TRBV7-6 and TRBJ1-6, with TRBD1 as a possible D gene (5 bases). Deletions cut 5 bases from V and 1 base from J, with 12 bases between. The CDR3 runs to 16 residues. Germline values: CDR1 SGHVS, CDR2 FNYEAQ. Here the CDR3 DNA reads TGTGCCAGCAGCCCTCGGGGACTTTCCTATAATTCACCCCTCCACTTT. It is translated as CASSPRGLSYNSPLHF. Full variable domain (rest looked up from reference TRBV7-6 and TRBJ1-6): GAGVSQSPRYKVTKRGQDVALRCDPISGHVSLYWYRQALGQGPEFLTYFNYEAQQDKSGLPNDRFSAERPEGSISTLTIQRTEQRDSAMYRCASSPRGLSYNSPLHFGNGTRLTVT.

This clone rates as medium-sized. The gene calls are TRBV9 and TRBJ2-6; the match to TRBD2 covers 13 bases. V gave up 4 bases and J gave up 3 bases; unmatched junction bases: 16. Looked up from germline, CDR1 is SGDLS and CDR2 is YYNGEE. The CDR3 is 21 residues long. The CDR3 reads CASSSGLAGVWGSRGANVLTF. Here the CDR3 DNA reads TGTGCCAGCAGCTCAGGACTAGCGGGAGTATGGGGCTCGCGTGGGGCCAACGTCCTGACTTTC. The full variable domain, completed using reference TRBV9 and TRBJ2-6, is DSGVTQTPKHLITATGQRVTLRCSPRSGDLSVYWYQQSLDQGLQFLIQYYNGEERAKGNILERFSAQQFPDLHSELNLSSLELGDSALYFCASSSGLAGVWGSRGANVLTFGAGSRLTVL.

The chain couples TRBV4-3 to TRBJ2-1, with 11 bases matching TRBD2. Germline CDR1 reads LGHNA; CDR2 reads YSLEER. J gave up 7 bases and V 4 bases, and 6 bases lay outside the gene matches. The CDR3 length is 15 residues. CDR3 sequence (DNA): TGCGCCAGCAGCCCCCCGGGACTAGCGGCGAATGAGCAGTTCTTC. Translated, it gives CASSPPGLAANEQFF.

V gene TRBV3-1 (or the pseudogene TRBV3-2) combines with J gene TRBJ2-2; possibly TRBD2 for D (6 bases). This CDR3 comprises 17 residues. The V end lost 0 bases, the J end lost 6 bases, and 17 bases lay between the germline ends. The germline V gene has CDR1 LGHDT and CDR2 YNNKEL (reference sequence). CDR3 sequence: CASSQDETRVGPGELFF. CDR3 DNA sequence: TGTGCCAGCAGCCAAGACGAGACTAGAGTTGGTCCCGGGGAGCTGTTTTTT.

J is TRBJ2-1 and V is TRBV9; D might be TRBD2 (6 bases). Trimming shortened V by 3 bases and J by 0 bases, and 19 bases separated the two germline ends. This CDR3 has 18 residues. Germline CDR1 is SGDLS and CDR2 is YYNGEE. The CDR3 bases are TGTGCCAGCAGCGACACAGGCGGAGGGGCTGCCTCCTACAATGAGCAGTTCTTC. It yields the protein CASSDTGGGAASYNEQFF.

The chain employs TRBV11-3 and TRBJ2-5; tentatively, D is TRBD2 (6 bases). This CDR3 is 14 amino acids long. Germline V gene sequence: CDR1 SGHNT, CDR2 YENEEA. The V gene lost 5 bases and the J gene lost 7 bases, with 17 bases spanning the gap. CDR3 nucleotides: TGTGCCAGCAGCCAAGGCGGGGAACGCCGGACCCAGTACTTC. Protein: CASSQGGERRTQYF.

The chain recombines TRBV6-5 with TRBJ1-2, with 12 bases lining up with TRBD1. CDR1 and CDR2 from the germline V gene are MNHEY and SVGAGI. With V trimmed by 6 bases and J by 4 bases, 6 bases remained unmatched. The CDR3 contains 15 residues. The CDR3 here is CASRGDRGRGYGYTF. CDR3 bases: TGTGCCAGCAGGGGGGACAGGGGGCGGGGCTATGGCTACACCTTC.

V is TRBV28 and J is TRBJ2-5, with 12 positions matching TRBD2. V was pared by 4 bases and J by 5 bases, with 8 bases of the junction left unmatched. CDR1 and CDR2 (germline): MDHEN, SYDVKM. This CDR3 is 16 amino acids long. DNA of the CDR3: TGTGCCAGCAGTTCGCTAGCGGGAGGGGATAAGGAGACCCAGTACTTC. Its protein is CASSSLAGGDKETQYF.

The rearrangement uses TRBV19 and TRBJ2-1, with 9 bases aligning to TRBD1. V was pared by 5 bases and J by 1 base, with 9 bases of the junction left unmatched. Germline assignment: CDR1 LNHDA and CDR2 SQIVND (reference sequence). CDR3 size: 17 residues. The CDR3 nucleotides read TGTGCCAGTAGTTCCGGGACAGGGAAACGATCCTACAATGAGCAGTTCTTC. Residues: CASSSGTGKRSYNEQFF.

The chain couples TRBV24-1 to TRBJ2-2, with 9 bases that match TRBD2. The trim removed 1 base at V and 6 bases at J, leaving 8 bases unmatched. This CDR3 has 17 amino acids. Per the germline V gene, CDR1 is KGHDR and CDR2 is SFDVKD. The CDR3 loop is CATSDFGSGRLSGELFF. The CDR3 DNA follows: TGTGCCACCAGTGATTTTGGTAGCGGGAGACTCTCCGGGGAGCTGTTTTTT.

The V and J genes are TRBV6-1 and TRBJ2-5; 7 positions agree with TRBD2. This CDR3 is built from 15 residues. Per the germline V gene, CDR1 is MNHNS and CDR2 is SASEGT. V shed 1 base, J shed 4 bases, and the junction held 6 bases outside the gene matches. The CDR3, as DNA: TGTGCCAGCAGTGAAGAAACACCTAGCGGAGAGACCCAGTACTTC. Translating it yields CASSEETPSGETQYF.

The genes are TRBV12-3 or TRBV12-4 and TRBJ2-4, with 10 bases fitting TRBD1. This CDR3 region has 13 residues. Trimming cost V 5 bases and J 12 bases; bases outside gene matches: 7. Here the CDR3 reads CASSRTGGDDQYF. The CDR3 coding sequence is TGTGCCAGCAGTCGGACAGGGGGTGATGATCAGTACTTC.

This clone was found a few times. The J gene is TRBJ2-5, the V gene TRBV5-4; D is possibly TRBD2 (6 bases). The CDR3 is made up of 14 amino acids. Germline CDR1 reads SGHNT; CDR2 reads YYREEE (reference sequence). Trimming left V 3 bases short and J 2 bases short, with 11 bases between. The CDR3 DNA follows: TGTGCCAGCAGCTCGGGACTCTTACAAGAGACCCAGTACTTC. Protein sequence: CASSSGLLQETQYF.

This chain links TRBV7-2 with TRBJ2-7; tentatively, D is TRBD1 (5 bases). Germline CDR1 SGHTA, CDR2 FQGNSA. CDR3 length: 14 amino acids. V shed 2 bases and J shed 4 bases, with 12 bases lying between them. CDR3 loop: CASSLLGARYEQYF. In DNA, the CDR3 is TGTGCCAGCAGCTTACTAGGGGCAAGGTACGAGCAGTACTTC.

The chain has TRBV24-1 and TRBJ2-5, with D hard to call. Germline CDR1 and CDR2: KGHDR and SFDVKD. V was trimmed by 4 bases and J by 2 bases, leaving 4 bases between them. This CDR3 is built from 12 residues. The chain's CDR3 is CATSDPQETQYF. The CDR3 DNA is TGTGCCACCAGTGACCCACAAGAGACCCAGTACTTC.

This chain connects TRBV11-2 to TRBJ2-1; 7 bases line up with TRBD1. After removal of 4 bases from V and 8 bases from J, the junction contained 14 bases not matched to a gene. This CDR3 is 16 amino acids long. Germline values: CDR1 SGHAT, CDR2 FQNNGV. The CDR3 is CASSSSKDRDRHEQFF. Here the CDR3 DNA reads TGTGCCAGCAGCTCATCAAAAGACCGGGACAGACATGAGCAGTTCTTC.

The V call is TRBV11-2, the J call TRBJ1-1, with a possible D match to TRBD1 (5 bases). Germline CDR1 SGHAT, CDR2 FQNNGV. CDR3 size: 13 residues. The germline V and J ends were trimmed by 3 bases and 1 base, with 6 bases remaining between them. The CDR3 here is CASSFGQNTEAFF. Here the CDR3 DNA reads TGTGCCAGCAGCTTCGGACAGAACACTGAAGCTTTCTTT.

This chain joins TRBV27 and TRBJ1-2; D uncertain. CDR1 and CDR2 from the germline V gene are MNHEY and SMNVEV (reference sequence). V lost 6 bases and J lost 3, with 11 bases in between. The CDR3 has 13 residues. CDR3 sequence: CASSSGIDYGYTF. The DNA of the CDR3 is TGTGCCAGCAGCTCGGGGATAGACTATGGCTACACCTTC.